This TCR beta chain came from a study of blood T cell repertoires in COVID-19. The table came from immunoSEQ multiplex PCR; TCRdb's copy has only in-frame clones and leaves some out. The table shows approximately 70,000 clones, with approximately 88% occurring only once. The germline V gene has CDR1 LNHDA and CDR2 SQIVND (reference sequence). The CDR3 is 16 amino acids. V lost 7 bases, J lost 5 bases, and 7 bases stayed unmatched. This clone was detected only a few times. Sequencing used peripheral blood. The chain recombines TRBV19 with TRBJ2-2, with 13 bases lining up with TRBD2. This TCR was recovered from a man older than 75 with active or convalescent COVID-19. CDR3 nucleotide sequence: TGTGCCAGTACCAGGACTAGCGGGGGCATTACCGGGGAGCTGTTTTTT. Translation: CASTRTSGGITGELFF.